This T cell receptor beta chain was recorded in a study of metastatic and nonmetastatic thyroid tumors. Study-level results: For both blood and tumor, malignant thyroid tumors reportedly showed significantly higher TCR beta diversity than benign nodules did.

About this clone itself: Its antigen is as yet unknown. A junction end diverges from the germline sequence, so it may reflect a read error.

Patients were all untreated before their thyroid surgery. Germline assignment: CDR1 SGHNT and CDR2 YYREEE (reference sequence). This CDR3 spans 13 amino acids. Using MiXCR, TCRdb reanalyzed the PCR reads. The profile shows under 35,000 clones, roughly 25% of them singletons. The sequence derives from a female donor with papillary thyroid cancer or a benign thyroid nodule (not recorded which). Some clones in this sample may be carry-over from other donors' samples. The sequenced material came from blood. The rearrangement links TRBV5-4 to TRBJ1-1; perhaps TRBD1 as D (5 bases). The CDR3 region is CASSLTRGTEAYF. CDR3 DNA sequence: TGTGCAAGCAGCTTGACGAGGGGCACTGAAGCTTACTTT.